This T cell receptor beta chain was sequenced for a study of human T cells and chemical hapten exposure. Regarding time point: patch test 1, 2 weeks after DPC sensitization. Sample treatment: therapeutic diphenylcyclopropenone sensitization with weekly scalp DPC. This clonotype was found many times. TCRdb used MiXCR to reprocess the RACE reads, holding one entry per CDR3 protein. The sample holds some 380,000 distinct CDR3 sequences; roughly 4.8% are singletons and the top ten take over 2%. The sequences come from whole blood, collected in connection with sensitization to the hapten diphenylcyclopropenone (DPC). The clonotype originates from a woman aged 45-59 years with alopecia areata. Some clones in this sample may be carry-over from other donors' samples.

The CDR3 nucleotides are TGCGCCAGCAGTGAGTCCTCCTACGAGCAGTACTTC. Amino acids: CASSESSYEQYF. This chain joins TRBV10-1 and TRBJ2-7, with no clear D. Trimming cost V 0 bases and J 0 bases, with 0 bases left between them. CDR3 length: 12 amino acids. Per germline, CDR1 WNHNN and CDR2 SYGVQD (reference sequence).